This T cell receptor (beta chain) emerged from a study of memory CD4+ T cells and cytomegalovirus serostatus. Study overall: Healthy Belgian adult donors included roughly ten CMV-positive and 24 CMV-negative people.

In regard to this clone: The antigen remains unidentified.

CDR1 is MNHEY, CDR2 SVGAGI, per germline. This CDR3 comprises 14 residues. Between the trimmed V and J ends, which lost 6 bases and 2 bases, there was a span of 13 bases. TCRdb's table, derived via immunoSEQ multiplex PCR, lists solely in-frame clones and lacks some. The table has about 31,000 clones, approximately 72% seen once. The sort gate was single viable CD3+CD4+CD8-CD45RO+ cells for memory CD4+ T cells. CMV serostatus came from serum IgG against pp150, pp28, p38, p52. Findings of the study overall: Of under 200 reported CMV TCRbeta sequences, some 67 were found in memory CD4+ repertoires. The CMV-associated TCR signature appears largely within the CD4+ memory repertoire.

Material for sequencing was memory CD4+ T cells from blood. This clonotype was obtained from an adult in good health and CMV-seronegative. Some clones in this sample may be carry-over from other donors' samples. The chain uses TRBV6-5 and TRBJ1-1; D not certain. Here the CDR3 DNA reads TGTGCCAGCAGACCCCCCGGAACCAACACTGAAGCTTTCTTT. It codes for CASRPPGTNTEAFF.